This T cell receptor (beta chain) was recorded in a study of PD-L1 blockade in urothelial cancer. Study at large: Analysis of blood occurred 3 weeks (second dose) and 6 weeks after treatment start. Median blood clonality was around 0.074, with around 77,000 unique TCRs.

This CDR3 has 13 residues. V lost 7 bases to trimming and J lost 8 bases; unmatched junction nucleotides: 8. Germline CDR1 SGHRS, CDR2 YFSETQ. Assay: immunoSEQ multiplex PCR; the TCRdb copy retains only in-frame clones and omits some. The sample records some 22,000 clones, under 95% being singletons. Time point given: peripheral blood 6 weeks after treatment start. The sequences come from PBMCs, collected around atezolizumab (anti-PD-L1) treatment. The origin of this receptor is a woman in her sixties with urothelial cancer. The chain recombines TRBV5-1 with TRBJ2-4, with 8 bases identical to TRBD1. The CDR3 DNA is TGCGCCAGCCGAGGACAGGGCGGGGACATTCAGTACTTC. Its translation is CASRGQGGDIQYF.